These 32 T cell receptor beta chains came from one sample sequenced in a study of blood T cell repertoires in COVID-19 (dated by TCRdb to 2018 to 2021). The protocol used for the library was the immunoSEQ multiplex PCR assay. TCRdb obtained this table from immuneACCESS and retained in-frame rearrangements with V and J assigned. These tables miss some clones; where compared with another copy, unresolved V genes account for less than half of the shortfall, and the remainder is unexplained. Counted in this sample were tens of thousands of clones; approximately 69% of them appeared once. Over 9.5% of the sample belongs to the ten largest clones. Input material: peripheral blood. These TCRs come from a man aged 65-85 years with COVID-19, enrolled during active disease.

The rearrangement links TRBV5-1 to TRBJ2-7; TRBD2 might be the D (6 bases). Germline V gene data show CDR1 as SGHRS and CDR2 as YFSETQ. The V end was cut by 1 base, the J end by 6 bases, with 14 bases between. The CDR3 is made up of 14 amino acids. In DNA, the CDR3 is TGCGCCAGCAGCTTGTTCCCCCAAGCGGGCGAGCAGTACTTC. Its translation: CASSLFPQAGEQYF.

The chain is built from TRBV7-9 and TRBJ2-5, with TRBD2 matching 8 bases. Germline V CDR1 and CDR2: SEHNR, FQNEAQ (reference sequence). The CDR3 is made up of 16 amino acids. Trimming at V came to 1 base and at J to 0 bases, leaving 4 bases not matched to a gene. The CDR3 DNA reads as TGTGCCAGCAGCTTAGGGAGCGGGGGATACCAAGAGACCCAGTACTTC. Translation gives CASSLGSGGYQETQYF.

The table lists this clone with a count of one. The gene calls are TRBV19 and TRBJ1-1; tentative D call: TRBD1 (6 bases). The CDR3 length is 17 residues. CDR1 is LNHDA, CDR2 SQIVND, per germline (reference sequence). V was pared by 1 base and J by 5 bases, with 20 bases between. The DNA of the CDR3 is TGTGCCAGTAGTATAGTGGGCCAGGGGATTCGCAGGACTGAAGCTTTCTTT. Its protein product is CASSIVGQGIRRTEAFF.

This chain uses TRBV6-6 with TRBJ2-5, with TRBD2 identical over 8 bases. The V gene's germline CDR1 is MNHNY and CDR2 SVGAGI (reference sequence). The CDR3 extends over 16 amino acids. Losses at the gene ends were 6 bases for V and 0 bases for J; bases not matched to a gene: 9. CDR3 bases: TGTGCCAGCAGACTTTCAGCGGGGGAGTACCAAGAGACCCAGTACTTC. It codes for CASRLSAGEYQETQYF.

The gene calls are TRBV7-8 and TRBJ2-7, with 7 bases that match TRBD2. The CDR3 is 15 amino acids. Germline V CDR1 and CDR2: SGHVS, FQNEAQ. Trimming cost V 5 bases and J 5 bases; bases outside gene matches: 12. The CDR3 reads CASSTREGRSHEQYF. CDR3 in DNA: TGTGCCAGCAGCACGAGGGAGGGCCGAAGCCACGAGCAGTACTTC.

The rearrangement joins TRBV4-2 to TRBJ1-2; a weak D match, TRBD1 (6 bases). Trimming took off 4 bases at V and 2 bases at J, with 14 bases between the two ends. This CDR3 region has 15 residues. The germline gives CDR1 LGHNA, CDR2 YNFKEQ. The DNA of the CDR3 is TGTGCCAGCAGCCTATCAGGGACATCAAACTATGGCTACACCTTC. This translates into CASSLSGTSNYGYTF.

CDR3 sequence: CASSWTGSTDTQYF. DNA of the CDR3: TGTGCCAGCAGCTGGACAGGAAGCACAGATACGCAGTATTTT. The V call is TRBV7-2, the J call TRBJ2-3, with 7 nucleotides matching TRBD1. Trimming took 4 bases from V and 0 from J; bases not matched to a gene: 1. This CDR3 region has 14 residues. Germline values: CDR1 SGHTA, CDR2 FQGNSA.

The chain has TRBV7-2 and TRBJ1-3; D gene unclear. Germline V CDR1 and CDR2: SGHTA, FQGNSA. The CDR3 extends over 16 amino acids. V was pared by 0 bases and J by 0 bases, with 9 bases between. For the CDR3, the DNA is TGTGCCAGCAGCTTAGCCCCAGTAAGCTCTGGAAACACCATATATTTT. It is translated as CASSLAPVSSGNTIYF.

This chain connects TRBV7-8 to TRBJ1-1; the D is unclear. Germline CDR1 SGHVS, CDR2 FQNEAQ. V was clipped by 5 bases and J by 3 bases, with 16 bases between them. There are 15 residues in the CDR3. The CDR3 region has the DNA TGTGCCAGCAGCAACGCGGGTCACCCGGACACTGAAGCTTTCTTT. This encodes CASSNAGHPDTEAFF.

This clone was counted between two and nine times. The chain carries TRBV27 and TRBJ2-7; 8 nucleotides agree with TRBD2. V lost 7 bases to trimming and J lost 0 bases; unmatched junction nucleotides: 2. Germline-derived CDR1 and CDR2 are MNHEY and SMNVEV (reference sequence). CDR3 length: 13 residues. The CDR3 protein is CASKRGSSYEQYF. The CDR3 nucleotides are TGTGCCAGCAAGCGGGGGAGCTCCTACGAGCAGTACTTC.

Remarks on this clone: This CDR3 is also generated by other DNA sequences in the sample. This chain links TRBV9 with TRBJ1-3; the match to TRBD1 covers 8 bases. This CDR3 has 15 amino acids. The J segment lost 1 base and the V segment lost 4 bases, leaving 4 bases of the junction unmatched. Germline V lookup: CDR1 SGDLS, CDR2 YYNGEE. CDR3 in amino acids: CASSPRTGSGNTIYF. The CDR3 bases are TGTGCCAGCAGCCCACGGACAGGGTCTGGAAACACCATATATTTT.

V and J are TRBV3-1 (or the pseudogene TRBV3-2) and TRBJ2-2; weak D call: TRBD1 (6 bases). This CDR3 region has 14 residues. Germline loops: CDR1 LGHDT, CDR2 YNNKEL (reference sequence). V gave up 1 base and J gave up 3 bases, with 6 bases separating them. The CDR3 sequence: CASSQGTDTGELFF. For the CDR3, the DNA is TGTGCCAGCAGCCAAGGGACAGACACCGGGGAGCTGTTTTTT.

The V call is TRBV6-2 or TRBV6-3, the J call TRBJ1-5; TRBD1 is a possible D gene (5 bases). Trimming shortened V by 1 base and J by 7 bases, and 11 bases separated the two germline ends. Germline V gene data show CDR1 as MNHEY and CDR2 as SVGEGT. This CDR3 has 14 residues. For the CDR3, the DNA is TGTGCCAGCAGTTACTATGGGGGGAGCCAGCCCCAGCATTTT. This gives the protein CASSYYGGSQPQHF.

The chain employs TRBV3-1 (or the pseudogene TRBV3-2) and TRBJ2-5; 9 bases map to TRBD2. J gave up 5 bases and V 3 bases, and 7 bases lay outside the gene matches. CDR3 length: 15 amino acids. CDR1 is LGHDT and CDR2 is YNNKEL in the germline V gene (reference sequence). CDR3 amino acids: CASSQRAGGGETQYF. CDR3 nucleotide sequence: TGTGCCAGCAGCCAGCGAGCGGGGGGAGGGGAGACCCAGTACTTC.

This clone was picked up one time. The rearrangement joins TRBV5-4 to TRBJ1-4; D uncertain. The length of the CDR3 is 12 residues. CDR1 is SGHNT and CDR2 is YYREEE in the germline V gene (reference sequence). Trimming cost V 0 bases and J 8 bases, with 5 bases left between them. In DNA form, the CDR3 reads TGTGCCAGCAGCTTGGGTCAAGAAAAACTGTTTTTT. This codes for CASSLGQEKLFF.

The V call is TRBV7-8, the J call TRBJ1-1, with 7 bases aligning to TRBD1. The CDR3 runs 17 residues. The junction had 11 bases not matched to a gene; V was cut back by 3 bases and J by 1 base. CDR1 SGHVS and CDR2 FQNEAQ come from the germline V gene. CDR3 residues: CASSFRPRDRTNTEAFF. The DNA of the CDR3 is TGTGCCAGCAGCTTTAGACCCCGGGACAGAACGAACACTGAAGCTTTCTTT.

The chain has TRBV4-3 and TRBJ2-7, with a possible D match to TRBD2 (6 bases). V was clipped by 0 bases and J by 7 bases, with 16 bases between them. Germline V gene data show CDR1 as LGHNA and CDR2 as YSLEER. CDR3 length: 15 residues. CDR3 in DNA: TGCGCCAGCAGCCAAGATACCGGGGCCGCGGGAGAGCAGTACTTC. Translated, it gives CASSQDTGAAGEQYF.

This clone occurred once. The chain links TRBV5-4 to TRBJ2-3; D is possibly TRBD1 (5 bases). Germline CDR1 reads SGHNT; CDR2 reads YYREEE (reference sequence). The V and J ends lost 4 bases and 5 bases respectively, with 14 bases between them. CDR3 size: 14 residues. CDR3 amino acids: CASSLDMEQDTQYF. CDR3 sequence (DNA): TGTGCCAGCAGCCTGGACATGGAGCAAGATACGCAGTATTTT. The entire variable domain, with the rest obtained from reference TRBV5-4 and TRBJ2-3, is as follows: ETGVTQSPTHLIKTRGQQVTLRCSSQSGHNTVSWYQQALGQGPQFIFQYYREEENGRGNFPPRFSGLQFPNYSSELNVNALELDDSALYLCASSLDMEQDTQYFGPGTRLTVL.

The chain links TRBV24-1 to TRBJ2-1; maybe TRBD2 (5 bases). The CDR3 spans 16 residues. The V end lost 1 base, the J end lost 4 bases, and 13 bases lay between the germline ends. Germline-derived CDR1 and CDR2 are KGHDR and SFDVKD. Written as DNA, the CDR3 is TGTGCCACCAGTGATTTTTCGACCCCGGGATACAATGAGCAGTTCTTC. It yields the protein CATSDFSTPGYNEQFF.

The rearrangement uses TRBV18 and TRBJ1-5; 7 nucleotides agree with TRBD1. Germline loops: CDR1 KGHSH, CDR2 LQKENI. Trimming removed 4 bases from V and 4 bases from J; junction bases left unmatched: 4. This CDR3 region has 14 residues. The CDR3 bases are TGTGCCAGCTCACTAACGGACAGGAATCAGCCCCAGCATTTT. This encodes CASSLTDRNQPQHF.

The gene calls are TRBV11-1 and TRBJ2-7, with D maybe TRBD1 (6 bases). V gave up 1 base and J gave up 6 bases, with 13 bases separating them. Per germline, CDR1 SGHAT and CDR2 FQDESV (reference sequence). The CDR3 runs 14 residues. CDR3 residues: CASSLGPRGTEQYF. The CDR3 DNA reads as TGTGCCAGCAGCTTAGGCCCCAGGGGAACCGAGCAGTACTTC.

This clone was found a few times. The genes are TRBV3-1 (or the pseudogene TRBV3-2) and TRBJ1-5, with 8 positions matching TRBD1. Germline loops: CDR1 LGHDT, CDR2 YNNKEL (reference sequence). V was pared by 2 bases and J by 7 bases, with 7 bases of the junction left unmatched. This CDR3 has 15 amino acids. In DNA, the CDR3 is TGTGCCAGCAGCCAAATGACAGGGGTCGGGCAGCCCCAGCATTTT. Protein product: CASSQMTGVGQPQHF.

V and J are TRBV6-1 and TRBJ1-2; 8 bases line up with TRBD1. The germline V gene has CDR1 MNHNS and CDR2 SASEGT. J lost 3 bases, V lost 4 bases, and 10 bases had no gene match. This CDR3 is built from 16 residues. In nucleotides, the CDR3 is TGTGCCAGCAGTGCCGGATTGGGACAGGTCTACTATGGCTACACCTTC. This translates into CASSAGLGQVYYGYTF.

CDR3 region: CASSPRGFGNQPQHF. The CDR3 DNA reads as TGTGCCAGCAGCCCACGGGGTTTTGGCAATCAGCCCCAGCATTTT. The chain employs TRBV7-2 and TRBJ1-5; D gene unclear. Per the germline V gene, CDR1 is SGHTA and CDR2 is FQGNSA. The CDR3 has 15 amino acids. Trimming stripped 5 bases from V and 2 bases from J, with 13 bases between.

This rearrangement joins TRBV7-9 to TRBJ2-3, with D uncertain. Trimming removed 1 base from V and 5 bases from J, with 10 bases in between. The CDR3 is 14 residues long. The V gene's germline CDR1 is SEHNR and CDR2 FQNEAQ (reference sequence). The CDR3 sequence: CASSLVPSVDTQYF. CDR3 sequence (DNA): TGTGCCAGCAGCTTAGTCCCCTCGGTAGATACGCAGTATTTT.

The V and J genes are TRBV4-3 and TRBJ2-7; TRBD1 aligns across 9 bases. Germline-derived CDR1 and CDR2 are LGHNA and YSLEER. The CDR3 is 16 residues long. V lost 0 bases to trimming and J lost 4 bases; unmatched junction nucleotides: 7. CDR3 residues: CASSQDNRGRAYEQYF. The CDR3 DNA reads as TGCGCCAGCAGCCAAGATAACAGGGGGCGAGCTTACGAGCAGTACTTC.

The chain recombines TRBV5-1 with TRBJ2-2; the D gene is possibly TRBD1 (5 bases). Trimming removed 4 bases at V and 0 bases at J, with 10 bases between. There are 15 residues in the CDR3. The germline CDR1 and CDR2 sequences are SGHRS and YFSETQ. CDR3 coding DNA: TGCGCCAGCAGCCTACGACAGACGAACACCGGGGAGCTGTTTTTT. Translating it yields CASSLRQTNTGELFF.

The chain carries TRBV6-6 and TRBJ1-2, with 9 nucleotides matching TRBD1. The CDR3 has 13 residues. V lost 6 bases, J lost 6 bases, and 5 bases stayed unmatched. Germline CDR1 MNHNY, CDR2 SVGAGI (reference sequence). The CDR3 protein is CASRTDRGNGYTF. CDR3 sequence (DNA): TGTGCCAGCAGGACAGACAGGGGGAATGGCTACACCTTC.

This chain joins TRBV19 and TRBJ1-5; 7 bases are a match to TRBD1. The CDR3 has 15 residues. Germline assignment: CDR1 LNHDA and CDR2 SQIVND (reference sequence). The trim removed 4 bases at V and 6 bases at J, leaving 9 bases unmatched. The CDR3 loop is CASSTDRAPGQPQHF. As DNA, the CDR3 is TGTGCCAGTAGTACCGACAGGGCCCCGGGTCAGCCCCAGCATTTT.

The rearrangement uses TRBV9 and TRBJ2-3; D gene unclear. The length of the CDR3 is 16 residues. CDR1 and CDR2 from the germline V gene are SGDLS and YYNGEE. Trimming took 0 bases from V and 2 from J, leaving 13 bases between them. The CDR3: CASSVGSRFVTDTQYF. CDR3 bases: TGTGCCAGCAGCGTAGGCAGTCGTTTTGTCACAGATACGCAGTATTTT.

In the case of this clone: Other DNA sequences of this sample code for an identical CDR3. The J gene is TRBJ1-3, the V gene TRBV15, with TRBD1 matching 7 bases. The J segment lost 2 bases and the V segment lost 1 base, leaving 2 bases of the junction unmatched. Per the germline V gene, CDR1 is LNHNV and CDR2 is YYDKDF (reference sequence). This CDR3 contains 15 residues. In nucleotides, the CDR3 is TGTGCCACCAGCAGAGTAGGGGGCGCTGGAAACACCATATATTTT. Translating gives CATSRVGGAGNTIYF.

The chain links TRBV19 to TRBJ1-3, with D tentatively TRBD1 (5 bases). CDR1 is LNHDA and CDR2 is SQIVND in the germline V gene (reference sequence). V lost 8 bases, J lost 1 base, and 15 bases lay in between. The CDR3 covers 15 residues. Written as DNA, the CDR3 is TGTGCCAGTCGGGAACGGGGGTCGTCTGGAAACACCATATATTTT. Protein sequence: CASRERGSSGNTIYF. The variable domain in full, completed from reference TRBV19 and TRBJ1-3, reads DGGITQSPKYLFRKEGQNVTLSCEQNLNHDAMYWYRQDPGQGLRLIYYSQIVNDFQKGDIAEGYSVSREKKESFPLTVTSAQKNPTAFYLCASRERGSSGNTIYFGEGSWLTVV.